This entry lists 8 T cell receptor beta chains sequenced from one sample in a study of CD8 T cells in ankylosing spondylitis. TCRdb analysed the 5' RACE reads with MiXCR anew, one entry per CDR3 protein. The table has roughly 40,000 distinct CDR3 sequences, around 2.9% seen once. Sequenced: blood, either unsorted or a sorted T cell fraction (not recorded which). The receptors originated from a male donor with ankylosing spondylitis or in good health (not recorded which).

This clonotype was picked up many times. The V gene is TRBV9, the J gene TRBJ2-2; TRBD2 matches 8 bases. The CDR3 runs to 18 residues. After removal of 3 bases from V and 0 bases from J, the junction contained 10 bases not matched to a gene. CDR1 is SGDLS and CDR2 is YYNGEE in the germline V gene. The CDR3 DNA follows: TGTGCCAGCAGCGAGCGGGCGGGAGGCTTCGCGAACACCGGGGAGCTGTTTTTT. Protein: CASSERAGGFANTGELFF.

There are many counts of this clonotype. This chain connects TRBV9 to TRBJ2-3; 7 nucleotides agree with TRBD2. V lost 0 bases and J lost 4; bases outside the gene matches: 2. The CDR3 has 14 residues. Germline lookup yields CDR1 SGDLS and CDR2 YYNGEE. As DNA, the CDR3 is TGTGCCAGCAGCGTAGTGGGAGGGCCAGATACGCAGTATTTT. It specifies CASSVVGGPDTQYF.

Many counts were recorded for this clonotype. The CDR3 protein is CASSPGLAGAEQYF. The CDR3, as DNA: TGTGCCAGCAGCCCAGGACTAGCGGGGGCCGAGCAGTACTTC. V usage is TRBV9 and J usage is TRBJ2-7; 13 bases match TRBD2. Per the germline V gene, CDR1 is SGDLS and CDR2 is YYNGEE. Trimming cost V 4 bases and J 6 bases; bases outside gene matches: 4. The CDR3 consists of 14 residues.

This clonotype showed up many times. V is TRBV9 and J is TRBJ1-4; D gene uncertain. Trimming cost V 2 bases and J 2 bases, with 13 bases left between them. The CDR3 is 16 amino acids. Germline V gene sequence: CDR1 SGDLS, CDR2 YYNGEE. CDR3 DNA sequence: TGTGCCAGCAGCGTTGCCCCCAGCATGACTAATGAAAAACTGTTTTTT. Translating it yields CASSVAPSMTNEKLFF.

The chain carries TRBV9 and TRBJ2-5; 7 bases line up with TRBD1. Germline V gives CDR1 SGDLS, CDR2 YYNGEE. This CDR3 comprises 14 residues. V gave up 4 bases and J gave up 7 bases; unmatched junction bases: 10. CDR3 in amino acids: CASSSSTGEGTQYF. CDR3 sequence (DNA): TGTGCCAGCAGCTCATCAACAGGGGAAGGGACCCAGTACTTC.

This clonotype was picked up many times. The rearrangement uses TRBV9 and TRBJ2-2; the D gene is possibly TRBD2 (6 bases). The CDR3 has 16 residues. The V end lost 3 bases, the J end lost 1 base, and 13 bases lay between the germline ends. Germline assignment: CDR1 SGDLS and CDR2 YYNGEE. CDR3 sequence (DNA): TGTGCCAGCAGCGCCCGGCGGGGAGGGAACACCGGGGAGCTGTTTTTT. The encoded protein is CASSARRGGNTGELFF. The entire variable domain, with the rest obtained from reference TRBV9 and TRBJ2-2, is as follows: DSGVTQTPKHLITATGQRVTLRCSPRSGDLSVYWYQQSLDQGLQFLIQYYNGEERAKGNILERFSAQQFPDLHSELNLSSLELGDSALYFCASSARRGGNTGELFFGEGSRLTVL.

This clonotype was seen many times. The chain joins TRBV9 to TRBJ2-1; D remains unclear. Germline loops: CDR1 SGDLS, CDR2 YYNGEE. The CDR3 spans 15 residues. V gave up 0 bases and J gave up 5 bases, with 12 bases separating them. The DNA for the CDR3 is TGTGCCAGCAGCGTAGAGGCTAGTTCCCACAATGAGCAGTTCTTC. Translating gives CASSVEASSHNEQFF.

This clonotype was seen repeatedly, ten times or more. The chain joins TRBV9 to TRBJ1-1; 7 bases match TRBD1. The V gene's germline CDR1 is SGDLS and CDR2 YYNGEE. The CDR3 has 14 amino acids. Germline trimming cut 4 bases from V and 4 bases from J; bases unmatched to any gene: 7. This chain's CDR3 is CASSPRTGLTEAFF. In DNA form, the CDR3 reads TGTGCCAGCAGCCCCCGGACAGGACTCACTGAAGCTTTCTTT. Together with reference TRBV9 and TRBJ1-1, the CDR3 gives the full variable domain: DSGVTQTPKHLITATGQRVTLRCSPRSGDLSVYWYQQSLDQGLQFLIQYYNGEERAKGNILERFSAQQFPDLHSELNLSSLELGDSALYFCASSPRTGLTEAFFGQGTRLTVV.